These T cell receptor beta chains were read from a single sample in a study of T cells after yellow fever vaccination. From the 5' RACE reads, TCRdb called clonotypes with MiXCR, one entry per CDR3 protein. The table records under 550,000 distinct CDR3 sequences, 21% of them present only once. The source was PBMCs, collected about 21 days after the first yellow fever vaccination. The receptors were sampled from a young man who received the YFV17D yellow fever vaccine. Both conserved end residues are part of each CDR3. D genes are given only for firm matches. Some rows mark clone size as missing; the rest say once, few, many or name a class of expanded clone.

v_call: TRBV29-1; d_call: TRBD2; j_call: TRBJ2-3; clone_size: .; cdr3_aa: CSVRTSGGVDTQYF; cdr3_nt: TGCAGCGTGCGGACTAGCGGGGGTGTAGATACGCAGTATTTT
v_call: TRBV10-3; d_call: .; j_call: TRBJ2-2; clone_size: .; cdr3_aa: CAISEPFTGSGELFF; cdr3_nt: TGTGCCATCAGTGAGCCATTTACAGGGTCCGGGGAGCTGTTTTTT
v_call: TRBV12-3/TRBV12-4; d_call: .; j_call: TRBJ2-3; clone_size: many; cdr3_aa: CASSLAGLTDTQYF; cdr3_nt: TGTGCCAGCAGTTTAGCGGGACTCACAGATACGCAGTATTTT
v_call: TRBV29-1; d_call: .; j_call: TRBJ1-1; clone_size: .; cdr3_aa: CSATGPYTEAFF; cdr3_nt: TGCAGCGCTACTGGGCCGTACACTGAAGCTTTCTTT
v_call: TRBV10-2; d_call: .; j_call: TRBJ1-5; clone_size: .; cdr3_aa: CASSESTRNQPQHF; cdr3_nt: TGCGCCAGCAGTGAGTCGACTCGGAATCAGCCCCAGCATTTT
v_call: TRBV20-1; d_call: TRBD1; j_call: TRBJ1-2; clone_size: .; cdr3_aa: CSALGDRGIKWVNYGYTF; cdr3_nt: TGCAGTGCCCTCGGTGACAGGGGGATTAAGTGGGTTAACTATGGCTACACCTTC
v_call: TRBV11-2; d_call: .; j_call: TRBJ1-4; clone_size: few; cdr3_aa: CASSPLRAQANEKLFF; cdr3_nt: TGTGCCAGCAGCCCCTTAAGAGCACAGGCTAATGAAAAACTGTTTTTT
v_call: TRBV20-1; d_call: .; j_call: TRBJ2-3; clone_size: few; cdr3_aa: CSARFYSSTDTQYF; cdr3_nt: TGCAGTGCTAGATTCTATTCTAGCACAGATACGCAGTATTTT
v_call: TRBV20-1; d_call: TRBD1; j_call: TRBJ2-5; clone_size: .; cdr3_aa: CSANPPKGTAITQYF; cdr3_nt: TGCAGTGCTAACCCACCGAAGGGGACAGCAATTACCCAGTACTTC
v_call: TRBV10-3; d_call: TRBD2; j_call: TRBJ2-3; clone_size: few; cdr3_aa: CAISEAGGGDTQYF; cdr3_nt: TGTGCCATCAGTGAGGCCGGGGGAGGGGATACGCAGTATTTT
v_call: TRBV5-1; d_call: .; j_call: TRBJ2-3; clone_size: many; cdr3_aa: CASSPWTSTDTQYF; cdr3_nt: TGTGCCAGCAGCCCATGGACTAGCACAGATACGCAGTATTTT
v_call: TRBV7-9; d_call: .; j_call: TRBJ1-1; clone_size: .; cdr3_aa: CASSSPGPHSTEAFF; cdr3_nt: TGTGCCAGCAGCTCCCCGGGACCGCACTCCACTGAAGCTTTCTTT
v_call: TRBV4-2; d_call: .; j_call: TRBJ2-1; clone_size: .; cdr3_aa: CASSQGLRGYNEQFF; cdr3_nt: TGTGCCAGCAGCCAAGGCCTCCGGGGTTACAATGAGCAGTTCTTC
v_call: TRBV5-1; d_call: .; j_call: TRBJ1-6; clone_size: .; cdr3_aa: CASRVTGDNSPLHF; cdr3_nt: TGCGCCAGCAGAGTAACGGGGGATAATTCACCCCTCCACTTT
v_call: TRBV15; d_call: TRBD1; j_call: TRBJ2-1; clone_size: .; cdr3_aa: CATSRDRTGGIDEQFF; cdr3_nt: TGTGCCACCAGCAGAGATCGGACAGGGGGAATCGATGAGCAGTTCTTC
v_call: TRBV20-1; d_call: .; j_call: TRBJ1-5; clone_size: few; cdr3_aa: CSAKEVLFGDQPQHF; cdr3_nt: TGCAGTGCTAAGGAAGTCCTCTTTGGGGATCAGCCCCAGCATTTT
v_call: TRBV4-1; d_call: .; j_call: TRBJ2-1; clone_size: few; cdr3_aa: CASSANNYNEQFF; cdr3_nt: TGCGCCAGCAGCGCAAACAACTACAATGAGCAGTTCTTC
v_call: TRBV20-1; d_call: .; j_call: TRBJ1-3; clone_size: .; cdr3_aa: CSAPGQTARYSGNTIYF; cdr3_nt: TGCAGTGCTCCCGGGCAGACCGCACGCTACTCTGGAAACACCATATATTTT
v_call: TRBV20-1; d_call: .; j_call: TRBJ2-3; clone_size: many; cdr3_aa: CSARSPPAGWITDTQYF; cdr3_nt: TGCAGTGCTAGATCCCCCCCGGCAGGGTGGATAACAGATACGCAGTATTTT
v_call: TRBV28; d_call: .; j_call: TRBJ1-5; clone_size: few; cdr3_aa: CASNQPPSQPQHF; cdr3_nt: TGTGCCAGCAACCAACCCCCGTCGCAGCCCCAGCATTTT
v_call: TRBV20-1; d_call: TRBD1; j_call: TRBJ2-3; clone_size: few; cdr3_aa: CSVTPGQGSTDTQYF; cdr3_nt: TGCAGTGTCACTCCGGGACAGGGGAGTACAGATACGCAGTATTTT
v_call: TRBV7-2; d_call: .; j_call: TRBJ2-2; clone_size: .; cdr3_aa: CASSLRGGAAGELFF; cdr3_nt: TGTGCCAGCAGCTTACGTGGGGGGGCCGCCGGGGAGCTGTTTTTT
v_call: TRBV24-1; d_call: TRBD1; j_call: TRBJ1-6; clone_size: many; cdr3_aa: CATSDPRDRVGGYNSPLHF; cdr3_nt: TGTGCCACCAGTGATCCCCGGGACAGGGTAGGGGGTTATAATTCACCCCTCCACTTT
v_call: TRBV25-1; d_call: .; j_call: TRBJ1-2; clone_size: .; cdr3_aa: CASSGTGYNYGYTF; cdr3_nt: TGTGCCAGCAGTGGTACAGGGTATAACTATGGCTACACCTTC
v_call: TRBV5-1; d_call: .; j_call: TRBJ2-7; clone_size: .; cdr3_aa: CASSLGVDYEQYF; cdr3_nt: TGCGCCAGCAGCTTGGGGGTAGACTACGAGCAGTACTTC
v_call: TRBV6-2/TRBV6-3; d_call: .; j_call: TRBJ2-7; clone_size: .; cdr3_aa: CASSYGLQQYF; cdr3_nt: TGTGCCAGCAGTTACGGTCTACAGCAGTACTTC
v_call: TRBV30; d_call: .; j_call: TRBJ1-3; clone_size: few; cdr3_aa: CAWMGVGNTIYF; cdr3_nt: TGTGCCTGGATGGGGGTTGGAAACACCATATATTTT
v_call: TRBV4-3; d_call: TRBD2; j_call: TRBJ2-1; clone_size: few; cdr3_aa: CASSSGRGGSGRSMFF; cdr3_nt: TGCGCCAGCAGCTCAGGGAGGGGTGGCTCGGGCCGGTCTATGTTCTTC
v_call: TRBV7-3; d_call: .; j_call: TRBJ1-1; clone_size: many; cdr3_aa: CASSPSLNTEAFF; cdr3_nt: TGTGCCAGCAGCCCCTCCCTTAACACTGAAGCTTTCTTT
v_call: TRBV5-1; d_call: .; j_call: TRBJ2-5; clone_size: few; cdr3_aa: CASHGATQETQYF; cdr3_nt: TGCGCCAGCCATGGGGCTACCCAAGAGACCCAGTACTTC
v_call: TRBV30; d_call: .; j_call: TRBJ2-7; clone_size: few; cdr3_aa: CAWMGTLSSYEQYF; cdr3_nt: TGTGCCTGGATGGGGACCCTGAGCTCCTACGAGCAGTACTTC
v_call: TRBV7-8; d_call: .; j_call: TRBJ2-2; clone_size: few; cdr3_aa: CASSIDPTSTGELFF; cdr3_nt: TGTGCCAGCAGCATAGACCCTACCAGCACCGGGGAGCTGTTTTTT
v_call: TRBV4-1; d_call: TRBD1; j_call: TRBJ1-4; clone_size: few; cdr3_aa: CASSQGTGDEKLFF; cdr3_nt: TGCGCCAGCAGCCAAGGGACAGGGGATGAAAAACTGTTTTTT
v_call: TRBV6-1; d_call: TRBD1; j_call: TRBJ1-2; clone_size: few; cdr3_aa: CASSREGQANYGYTF; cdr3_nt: TGTGCCAGCAGCCGCGAGGGACAGGCGAACTATGGCTACACCTTC
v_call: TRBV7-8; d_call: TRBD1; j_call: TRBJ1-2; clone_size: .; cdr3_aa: CASSYWRTGNRGYTF; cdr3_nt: TGTGCCAGCAGCTATTGGCGGACAGGGAATCGTGGCTACACCTTC